The 8 T cell receptor beta chains in this list originate from one sample, sequenced in a study of response to subunit inactivated influenza vaccine. TCRdb re-called the RT-PCR reads through MiXCR, storing one row per CDR3 protein. The repertoire has 500,000 to 550,000 distinct CDR3 sequences, approximately 24% of them found once; the top ten carry around 2.8%. These data also formed part of another study, on T cells expressing NK-cell markers. That work adds: The TCR beta cDNA came from 5'RACE template switching with UMIs.

The sample here was CD4+ T cells sorted from PBMCs, taken approximately 13 days after vaccination. The receptors here all came from a man aged 45 to 65 who received an inactivated influenza vaccine.

The sample holds a few counts of this clonotype. This chain connects TRBV29-1 to TRBJ2-7; maybe TRBD2 (6 bases). From germline, CDR1 is SQVTM and CDR2 ANQGSEA. V lost 1 base and J lost 0, with 7 bases in between. The CDR3 consists of 13 residues. The CDR3, as DNA: TGCAGCGTTGAAGCCGGGAGCTCCTACGAGCAGTACTTC. It translates to CSVEAGSSYEQYF.

J is TRBJ2-5 and V is TRBV18; D might be TRBD1 or TRBD2, each matching 6 bases. This CDR3 contains 15 residues. Germline V CDR1 and CDR2: KGHSH, LQKENI. Trimming shortened V by 1 base and J by 2 bases, and 11 bases separated the two germline ends. CDR3 amino acids: CASSPLTGTQETQYF. The CDR3 DNA is TGTGCCAGCTCACCACTAACAGGGACTCAAGAGACCCAGTACTTC.

The chain's CDR3 is CASSLATDGISPLHF. DNA for the CDR3: TGTGCCAGCAGCTTGGCGACTGATGGTATTTCACCCCTCCACTTT. This rearrangement joins TRBV5-6 to TRBJ1-6; unclear D gene. V lost 0 bases and J 9 bases, leaving 13 bases between the germline ends. CDR1 SGHDT and CDR2 YYEEEE come from the germline V gene. This CDR3 spans 15 amino acids.

The V and J genes are TRBV4-3 and TRBJ2-7; D possibly corresponds to TRBD1 (6 bases). Trimming shortened V by 2 bases and J by 0 bases, and 8 bases separated the two germline ends. In germline, CDR1 is LGHNA, CDR2 YSLEER. The CDR3 consists of 14 residues. The CDR3 nucleotides are TGCGCCAGCAGCCAAAAGACAGGCTCCTACGAGCAGTACTTC. Amino acid sequence: CASSQKTGSYEQYF.

This clonotype was detected only a few times. The V gene is TRBV7-9, the J gene TRBJ2-1; 7 bases fit TRBD1. In germline, CDR1 is SEHNR, CDR2 FQNEAQ (reference sequence). This CDR3 comprises 15 residues. Losses at the gene ends were 5 bases for V and 6 bases for J; bases not matched to a gene: 10. CDR3 nucleotides: TGTGCCAGCAGCCTACCGGGACAGCCTGGCAATGAGCAGTTCTTC. Its protein product is CASSLPGQPGNEQFF.

The V call is TRBV29-1, the J call TRBJ2-3; TRBD1 aligns across 7 bases. The CDR3 is 14 amino acids. V dropped 4 bases and J dropped 6; count of bases not matched to a gene: 10. Germline V gene lookup returns CDR1 SQVTM and CDR2 ANQGSEA. In nucleotides, the CDR3 is TGCAGCGTTGGGGACAGCATATTTCTGGATACGCAGTATTTT. Its protein is CSVGDSIFLDTQYF.

This clonotype was counted a few times. The chain links TRBV29-1 to TRBJ2-7; D unresolved. Trimming cost V 7 bases and J 5 bases, with 12 bases left between them. Germline lookup yields CDR1 SQVTM and CDR2 ANQGSEA. This CDR3 is built from 11 residues. The CDR3 sequence: CSGLLTDEQYF. The CDR3 DNA sequence: TGCAGCGGCCTGTTAACGGACGAGCAGTACTTC.

This clonotype was seen only a few times. The rearrangement joins TRBV20-1 to TRBJ2-3; D possibly corresponds to TRBD2 (5 bases). V shed 0 bases and J shed 6 bases, with 13 bases lying between them. The CDR3 sequence is 14 residues long. CDR1 is DFQATT and CDR2 is SNEGSKA in the germline V gene (reference sequence). CDR3 nucleotide sequence: TGCAGTGCTAGAGATCTAGCCATAGTGGATACGCAGTATTTT. Residues: CSARDLAIVDTQYF.